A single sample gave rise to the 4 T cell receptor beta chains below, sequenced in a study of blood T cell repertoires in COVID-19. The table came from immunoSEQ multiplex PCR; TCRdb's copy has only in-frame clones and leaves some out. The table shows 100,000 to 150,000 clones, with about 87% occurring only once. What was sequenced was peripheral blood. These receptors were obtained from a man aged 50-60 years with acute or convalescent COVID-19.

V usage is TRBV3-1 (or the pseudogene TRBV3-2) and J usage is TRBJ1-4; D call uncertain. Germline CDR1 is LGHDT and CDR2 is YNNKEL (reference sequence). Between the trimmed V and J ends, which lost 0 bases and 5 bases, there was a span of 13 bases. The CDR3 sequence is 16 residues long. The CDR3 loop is CASSQEVGGWNEKLFF. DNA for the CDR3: TGTGCCAGCAGCCAAGAAGTAGGAGGATGGAATGAAAAACTGTTTTTT.

The CDR3 sequence is CASSLSGGAKNEQFF. CDR3 nucleotides: TGTGCCAGCAGCTTAAGCGGGGGGGCAAAAAATGAGCAGTTCTTC. The chain couples TRBV7-3 to TRBJ2-1, with 9 bases that match TRBD2. CDR3 length: 15 amino acids. V lost 1 base, J lost 7 bases, and 5 bases stayed unmatched. CDR1 is SGHTA, CDR2 FQGTGA, per germline.

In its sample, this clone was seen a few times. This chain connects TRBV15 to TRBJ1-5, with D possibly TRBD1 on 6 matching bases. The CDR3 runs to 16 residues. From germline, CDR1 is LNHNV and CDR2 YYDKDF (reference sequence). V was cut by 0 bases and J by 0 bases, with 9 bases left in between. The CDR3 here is CATSRDRGGSNQPQHF. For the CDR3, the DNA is TGTGCCACCAGCAGAGATAGAGGGGGTAGCAATCAGCCCCAGCATTTT.

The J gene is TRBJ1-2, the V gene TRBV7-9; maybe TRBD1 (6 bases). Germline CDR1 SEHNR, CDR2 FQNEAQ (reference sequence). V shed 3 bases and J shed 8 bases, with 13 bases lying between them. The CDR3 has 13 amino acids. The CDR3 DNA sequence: TGTGCCAGCAGCTTGTTTGCAGGGGAAGGCTACACCTTC. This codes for CASSLFAGEGYTF.